The next 15 T cell receptor beta chains were all read from a single sample in a study of response to subunit inactivated influenza vaccine. Each CDR3 protein is one row after TCRdb ran MiXCR on the RT-PCR reads. The repertoire holds fewer than 700,000 distinct CDR3 sequences, with 13% as singletons. Sequencing used PBMCs from blood, obtained roughly 6 weeks after vaccination. Every receptor here comes from a man aged 45-65 years who received an inactivated influenza vaccine.

This clonotype was seen at least ten times. The chain links TRBV4-2 to TRBJ2-1, with D maybe TRBD2 (6 bases). V was clipped by 4 bases and J by 16 bases, with 23 bases between them. This CDR3 is 14 amino acids long. Germline V lookup: CDR1 LGHNA, CDR2 YNFKEQ. The CDR3 region has the DNA TGTGCCAGCAGCCCTCAAGAAAACCGGGACTCCCCTTTCTTC. Translating gives CASSPQENRDSPFF.

This clonotype has at least ten counts. The chain joins TRBV12-3 or TRBV12-4 to TRBJ2-1; perhaps TRBD2 as D (5 bases). V lost 3 bases and J lost 4, with 28 bases in between. The CDR3 covers 20 residues. The CDR3 coding sequence is TGTGCCAGCAGTTTCGCCCCCGGGCTAGCAGAACGCCCAACGTACAATGAGCAGTTCTTC. This encodes CASSFAPGLAERPTYNEQFF.

This clonotype came up a few times. This chain uses TRBV11-2 with TRBJ2-3, with TRBD2 identical over 11 bases. The CDR3 is 16 amino acids. With 6 bases clipped from V and 1 base from J, the junction kept 6 bases outside the gene matches. Germline V lookup: CDR1 SGHAT, CDR2 FQNNGV. The CDR3, as DNA: TGTGCCAGCAGACCCGGGACTAGCGGTCGCACAGATACGCAGTATTTT. The encoded protein is CASRPGTSGRTDTQYF. Full variable domain (remainder filled in from reference TRBV11-2 and TRBJ2-3): EAGVAQSPRYKIIEKRQSVAFWCNPISGHATLYWYQQILGQGPKLLIQFQNNGVVDDSQLPKDRFSAERLKGVDSTLKIQPAKLEDSAVYLCASRPGTSGRTDTQYFGPGTRLTVL.

The rearrangement uses TRBV7-3 and TRBJ1-1, with a weak D call TRBD1 (6 bases). Trimming removed 3 bases at V and 0 bases at J, with 8 bases between. Germline V gene lookup returns CDR1 SGHTA and CDR2 FQGTGA. The CDR3 contains 14 residues. CDR3 protein: CASSLDSMNTEAFF. The CDR3 nucleotides read TGTGCCAGCAGCTTGGACAGCATGAACACTGAAGCTTTCTTT.

In this sample, this clonotype turned up a few times. The V and J genes are TRBV3-1 and TRBJ2-1; 8 nucleotides match TRBD1. The CDR3 is 15 amino acids. CDR1 and CDR2 from the germline V gene are LGHDT and YNNKEL (reference sequence). Trimming removed 4 bases from V and 5 bases from J; junction bases left unmatched: 7. CDR3 nucleotide sequence: TGTGCCAGCAGCCCAACAGGGGGAAATAACAATGAGCAGTTCTTC. It yields the protein CASSPTGGNNNEQFF.

The rearrangement joins TRBV28 to TRBJ2-1; the match to TRBD2 covers 10 bases. V gave up 6 bases and J gave up 6 bases; unmatched junction bases: 5. The CDR3 is 14 residues long. CDR1 is MDHEN and CDR2 is SYDVKM in the germline V gene. CDR3 protein: CASRSAGGLNEQFF. The CDR3 region has the DNA TGTGCCAGCAGGTCAGCGGGGGGGCTCAATGAGCAGTTCTTC.

V is TRBV7-9 and J is TRBJ2-5; either TRBD1 or TRBD2 may fit D (5 bases each). V gave up 3 bases and J gave up 0 bases, with 14 bases separating them. CDR3 size: 16 residues. The germline CDR1 and CDR2 sequences are SEHNR and FQNEAQ (reference sequence). The DNA for the CDR3 is TGTGCCAGCAGCTTGTGGGGGTGGAAGGACCAAGAGACCCAGTACTTC. Amino acids: CASSLWGWKDQETQYF.

The rearrangement joins TRBV4-1 to TRBJ2-3; 9 nucleotides line up with TRBD2. Germline CDR1 MGHRA, CDR2 YSYEKL. J lost 6 bases, V lost 0 bases, and 13 bases had no gene match. The CDR3 is made up of 18 amino acids. The CDR3 coding sequence is TGCGCCAGCAGCCAAGAGGGCCGGACTAGCGTCGGAACCGATACGCAGTATTTT. This codes for CASSQEGRTSVGTDTQYF.

This clonotype was counted many times. The rearrangement links TRBV5-1 to TRBJ2-7; D is unresolved. V shed 0 bases and J shed 2 bases, with 9 bases lying between them. The V gene's germline CDR1 is SGHRS and CDR2 YFSETQ. The CDR3 spans 14 residues. The CDR3 sequence: CASSLEAAPYEQYF. DNA for the CDR3: TGCGCCAGCAGCTTGGAGGCAGCCCCCTACGAGCAGTACTTC.

A few counts support this clonotype. The rearrangement links TRBV29-1 to TRBJ1-1, with a possible D match to TRBD1 (5 bases). This CDR3 is built from 13 residues. The ends were cut back, 4 bases at V and 1 base at J, with 10 bases in the middle. Germline values: CDR1 SQVTM, CDR2 ANQGSEA. The CDR3 DNA is TGCAGCGTTGCGACAGTCTCGAACACTGAAGCTTTCTTT. This gives the protein CSVATVSNTEAFF.

This chain joins TRBV20-1 and TRBJ2-5, with D maybe TRBD1 (7 bases). This CDR3 comprises 14 residues. Trimming took 5 bases from V and 5 from J, leaving 18 bases between them. CDR1 is DFQATT and CDR2 is SNEGSKA in the germline V gene (reference sequence). The CDR3 region is CSAVPGGIWETQYF. CDR3 DNA: TGCAGTGCTGTCCCAGGGGGGATTTGGGAGACCCAGTACTTC.

V usage is TRBV4-3 and J usage is TRBJ1-2; weak D call: TRBD1 (5 bases). CDR1 and CDR2 (germline): LGHNA, YSLEER. This CDR3 is built from 16 residues. The germline V and J ends were trimmed by 0 bases and 5 bases, with 16 bases remaining between them. Here the CDR3 reads CASSQDLNGGWYGYTF. The CDR3 DNA follows: TGCGCCAGCAGCCAAGATCTAAATGGGGGATGGTATGGCTACACCTTC.

In its sample, this clonotype was seen a few times. The chain combines TRBV6-2 or TRBV6-3 with TRBJ1-6; 8 bases are shared with TRBD1. The CDR3 runs 15 residues. V was clipped by 6 bases and J by 10 bases; unmatched bases: 11. CDR1 is MNHEY and CDR2 is SVGEGT in the germline V gene. The CDR3 region has the DNA TGTGCCAGCAGCAAGACAGGGGCAGGTAACTCACCCCTCCACTTT. Translation gives CASSKTGAGNSPLHF.

V gene TRBV7-2 combines with J gene TRBJ2-5, with 10 positions matching TRBD2. The CDR3 is 16 residues long. The trim removed 3 bases at V and 5 bases at J, leaving 9 bases unmatched. The germline gives CDR1 SGHTA, CDR2 FQGNSA. The CDR3 sequence: CASSLTSGLRGETQYF. The DNA for the CDR3 is TGTGCCAGCAGCTTGACTAGCGGGCTCCGGGGGGAGACCCAGTACTTC.

The V call is TRBV7-2, the J call TRBJ2-3; no firm D call. CDR3 length: 16 residues. Trimming left V 4 bases short and J 0 bases short, with 14 bases between. Germline V gene data show CDR1 as SGHTA and CDR2 as FQGNSA. The CDR3 DNA is TGTGCCAGCAGCTACCCACCTTTCCGTAGCACAGATACGCAGTATTTT. Protein: CASSYPPFRSTDTQYF.